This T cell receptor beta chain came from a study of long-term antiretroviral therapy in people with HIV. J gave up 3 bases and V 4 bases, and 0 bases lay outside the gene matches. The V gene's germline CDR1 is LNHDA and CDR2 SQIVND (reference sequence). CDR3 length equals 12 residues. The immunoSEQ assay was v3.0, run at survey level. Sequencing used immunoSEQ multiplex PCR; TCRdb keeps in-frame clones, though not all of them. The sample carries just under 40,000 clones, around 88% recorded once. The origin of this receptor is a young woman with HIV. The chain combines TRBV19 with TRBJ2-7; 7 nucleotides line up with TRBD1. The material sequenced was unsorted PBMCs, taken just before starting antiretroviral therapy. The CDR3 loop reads CASSRDSYEQYF. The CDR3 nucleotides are TGTGCCAGTAGTAGGGACAGCTACGAGCAGTACTTC. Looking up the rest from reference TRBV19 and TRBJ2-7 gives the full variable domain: DGGITQSPKYLFRKEGQNVTLSCEQNLNHDAMYWYRQDPGQGLRLIYYSQIVNDFQKGDIAEGYSVSREKKESFPLTVTSAQKNPTAFYLCASSRDSYEQYFGPGTRLTVT.